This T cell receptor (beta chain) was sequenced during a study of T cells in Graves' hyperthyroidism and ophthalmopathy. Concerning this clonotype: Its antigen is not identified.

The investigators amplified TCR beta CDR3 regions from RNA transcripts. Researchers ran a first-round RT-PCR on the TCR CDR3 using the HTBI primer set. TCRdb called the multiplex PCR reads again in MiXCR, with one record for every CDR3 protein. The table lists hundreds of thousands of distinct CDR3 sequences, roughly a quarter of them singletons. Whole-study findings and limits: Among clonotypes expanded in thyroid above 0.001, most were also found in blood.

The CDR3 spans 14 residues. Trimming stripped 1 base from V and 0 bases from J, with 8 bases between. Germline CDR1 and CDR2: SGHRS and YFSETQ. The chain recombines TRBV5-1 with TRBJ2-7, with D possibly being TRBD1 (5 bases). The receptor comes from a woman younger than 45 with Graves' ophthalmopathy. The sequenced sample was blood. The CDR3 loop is CASSLLGDSYEQYF. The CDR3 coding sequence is TGCGCCAGCAGCTTGTTAGGGGACTCCTACGAGCAGTACTTC.